Listed below are T cell receptor beta chains from one sample, sequenced in a study of PD-L1 blockade in urothelial cancer. Here immunoSEQ multiplex PCR was the method, and the copy in TCRdb shows in-frame clones only, minus some. The sample contains tens of thousands of clones, about four fifths of which appear only once. Sequenced material: PBMCs, taken around atezolizumab (anti-PD-L1) treatment. The source is a man between 60 and 75 years old with urothelial cancer. The CDR3 runs from the conserved cysteine through the conserved F or W. D genes are given only for firm matches. Clone size appears in some rows only: once, few, many, or a class for an expanded clone.

CASSLAATSGRSRYEQYF	TGTGCCAGCAGCTTGGCCGCCACTAGCGGGAGAAGTAGGTACGAGCAGTACTTC	TRBV5-6	TRBJ2-7	NA	TRBD2
CASSFSVNTEAFF	TGCGCCAGCAGCTTTTCCGTGAACACTGAAGCTTTCTTT	TRBV5-1	TRBJ1-1	NA	NA
CASSWDRNYGYTF	TGTGCCAGTAGCTGGGACAGGAACTATGGCTACACCTTC	TRBV19	TRBJ1-2	NA	TRBD1
CASRGTGRTGELFF	TGTGCCAGCAGGGGGACAGGGAGGACCGGGGAGCTGTTTTTT	TRBV6-1	TRBJ2-2	NA	TRBD1
CASSQEANSGRRTYNEQFF	TGCGCCAGCAGCCAAGAAGCCAATAGCGGGAGGAGGACTTACAATGAGCAGTTCTTC	TRBV4-3	TRBJ2-1	NA	TRBD2
CASSLAYGYTF	TGTGCCAGCAGTCTAGCGTATGGCTACACCTTC	TRBV28	TRBJ1-2	NA	NA
CASRRTGDSGNTIYF	TGTGCCAGTAGAAGGACAGGGGACTCTGGAAACACCATATATTTT	TRBV19	TRBJ1-3	NA	TRBD1
CASIPGTSGRADTQYF	TGCGCCAGCATCCCCGGGACTAGCGGGAGGGCAGATACGCAGTATTTT	TRBV5-1	TRBJ2-3	NA	TRBD2
CASNIQGIRSHTF	TGTGCCAGCAACATCCAGGGGATCCGAAGCCACACCTTC	TRBV5-6	TRBJ1-2	NA	NA
CASSDSPGGGETQYF	TGTGCCAGCAGTGATTCACCAGGGGGCGGAGAGACCCAGTACTTC	TRBV6-1	TRBJ2-5	NA	TRBD1
CASSPRFGGGAAETQYF	TGTGCCAGCAGCCCGAGGTTTGGCGGGGGGGCCGCGGAGACCCAGTACTTC	TRBV7-8	TRBJ2-5	NA	TRBD2
CASSHRDRANYGYTF	TGTGCCAGTAGTCACCGGGACAGAGCTAACTATGGCTACACCTTC	TRBV19	TRBJ1-2	few	TRBD1
CASSPSAGEDTQYF	TGTGCCAGCTCACCCAGCGCAGGGGAAGATACGCAGTATTTT	TRBV18	TRBJ2-3	NA	NA
CASSFTGTSGGGREQFF	TGTGCCAGCAGCTTTACCGGGACTAGCGGGGGGGGCCGGGAGCAGTTCTTC	TRBV5-6	TRBJ2-1	few	TRBD2
CASSLRLAGYLASYNEQFF	TGTGCCAGCAGCCTTCGGCTAGCGGGCTATCTTGCCTCCTACAATGAGCAGTTCTTC	TRBV7-8	TRBJ2-1	NA	TRBD2
CASSLNRGRETQYF	TGTGCCAGCAGCTTAAACAGGGGGCGGGAGACCCAGTACTTC	TRBV5-4	TRBJ2-5	NA	TRBD1